These T cell receptor beta chains were read from a single sample in a study of T cells in Graves' hyperthyroidism and ophthalmopathy. TCRdb re-analysed the multiplex PCR reads in MiXCR, keeping a single row per CDR3 protein. This sample has about 640,000 distinct CDR3 sequences, with less than 25% found just once. Sequenced: blood. Receptors were obtained from a man younger than 40 with Graves' ophthalmopathy. Both conserved end residues are part of each CDR3. A D gene is named only where the DNA matches it firmly. Clone size appears in some rows only: once, few, many, or a class for an expanded clone.

len: 12; abundance: few; j_gene: TRBJ2-5; d_gene: TRBD2; v_gene: TRBV29-1; CDR3nt: TGCAGCGTGACCGGGACTAGGAGGGCCCAGTACTTC; CDR3aa: CSVTGTRRAQYF
len: 13; abundance: many; j_gene: TRBJ1-4; d_gene: NA; v_gene: TRBV28; CDR3nt: TGTGCCAGCAGTTGGGAGGGGCGAGAAAAACTGTTTTTT; CDR3aa: CASSWEGREKLFF
len: 16; abundance: once; j_gene: TRBJ2-1; d_gene: NA; v_gene: TRBV10-3; CDR3nt: TGTGCCATCAGTCGAGACTTGGCTAGCCGTTCTAATGAGCAGTTCTTC; CDR3aa: CAISRDLASRSNEQFF
len: 13; abundance: many; j_gene: TRBJ1-2; d_gene: TRBD1; v_gene: TRBV30; CDR3nt: TGTGCCTGGACCTGGGGACAGAGCTATGGCTACACCTTC; CDR3aa: CAWTWGQSYGYTF
len: 19; abundance: NA; j_gene: TRBJ2-1; d_gene: TRBD2; v_gene: TRBV5-6; CDR3nt: TGTGCCAGCAGCCCCAGGGTTAGCGGGAACAAGAGCTCCTACAATGAGCAGTTCTTC; CDR3aa: CASSPRVSGNKSSYNEQFF
len: 16; abundance: NA; j_gene: TRBJ1-4; d_gene: NA; v_gene: TRBV2; CDR3nt: TGTGCCAGCAGCTCTACTTACAGGGACTTTAATGAAAAACTGTTTTTT; CDR3aa: CASSSTYRDFNEKLFF
len: 14; abundance: few; j_gene: TRBJ2-7; d_gene: TRBD1; v_gene: TRBV6-1; CDR3nt: TGTGCCAGCATGGAACGACAGGGAAATTACGAGCAGTACTTC; CDR3aa: CASMERQGNYEQYF
len: 15; abundance: NA; j_gene: TRBJ2-7; d_gene: NA; v_gene: TRBV7-8; CDR3nt: TGTGCCAGCAGCCCAGGCCCGCACAGGTTGGCAGAGCAGTACTTC; CDR3aa: CASSPGPHRLAEQYF
len: 16; abundance: few; j_gene: TRBJ2-1; d_gene: NA; v_gene: TRBV24-1; CDR3nt: TGTGCCACCAGTGACCCCGGGGCCCTCCCCGGGGATGAGCAGTTCTTC; CDR3aa: CATSDPGALPGDEQFF
len: 15; abundance: many; j_gene: TRBJ2-3; d_gene: NA; v_gene: TRBV6-2/TRBV6-3; CDR3nt: TGTGCCAGCAGCCCAGACTGGACCGGCACAGATACGCAGTATTTT; CDR3aa: CASSPDWTGTDTQYF
len: 15; abundance: NA; j_gene: TRBJ2-7; d_gene: NA; v_gene: TRBV27; CDR3nt: TGTGCCAGCAGTTTAGGCGGGGCCTCGGGTTACGAGCAGTACTTC; CDR3aa: CASSLGGASGYEQYF
len: 15; abundance: NA; j_gene: TRBJ2-7; d_gene: NA; v_gene: TRBV12-3/TRBV12-4; CDR3nt: TGTGCCAGCAGATCAAATGTCCCCGGGGACTACGAGCAGTACTTC; CDR3aa: CASRSNVPGDYEQYF
len: 14; abundance: NA; j_gene: TRBJ2-7; d_gene: TRBD2; v_gene: TRBV19; CDR3nt: TGTGCCAGCTCGGATTCGACTAGCGTCTACGAGCAGTACTTC; CDR3aa: CASSDSTSVYEQYF
len: 13; abundance: NA; j_gene: TRBJ2-7; d_gene: TRBD2; v_gene: TRBV5-5; CDR3nt: TGTGCCAGTTTTAGCGGGAGCTCCTACGAGCAGTACTTC; CDR3aa: CASFSGSSYEQYF
len: 15; abundance: NA; j_gene: TRBJ2-1; d_gene: TRBD1; v_gene: TRBV3-1; CDR3nt: TGTGCCAGCAGCCTGCCGGGACAGGGGAGGAATGAGCAGTTCTTC; CDR3aa: CASSLPGQGRNEQFF
len: 13; abundance: many; j_gene: TRBJ2-1; d_gene: TRBD1; v_gene: TRBV12-3/TRBV12-4; CDR3nt: TGTGCCAGCAGACCGACAGGGGTGTATGAGCAGTTCTTC; CDR3aa: CASRPTGVYEQFF
len: 12; abundance: few; j_gene: TRBJ1-2; d_gene: NA; v_gene: TRBV20-1; CDR3nt: TGCAGTGCTAGTAGAACGACCTATGGCTACACCTTC; CDR3aa: CSASRTTYGYTF
len: 15; abundance: few; j_gene: TRBJ1-2; d_gene: NA; v_gene: TRBV9; CDR3nt: TGTGCCAGCAGCGTAGATGGGACACCAACGCATGGCTACACCTTC; CDR3aa: CASSVDGTPTHGYTF
len: 13; abundance: few; j_gene: TRBJ2-7; d_gene: NA; v_gene: TRBV5-1; CDR3nt: TGCGCCAGCAGGGATTTGGGTTTCTACGAGCAGTACTTC; CDR3aa: CASRDLGFYEQYF
len: 13; abundance: NA; j_gene: TRBJ1-5; d_gene: TRBD1; v_gene: TRBV4-2; CDR3nt: TGTGCCAGCAACGACAGGGACGGGCAGCCCCAGCATTTT; CDR3aa: CASNDRDGQPQHF
len: 16; abundance: few; j_gene: TRBJ2-1; d_gene: TRBD2; v_gene: TRBV15; CDR3nt: TGTGCCACCAGCACGGCCGGGACTAGCGGGAAATATGAGCAGTTCTTC; CDR3aa: CATSTAGTSGKYEQFF
len: 17; abundance: few; j_gene: TRBJ1-2; d_gene: NA; v_gene: TRBV6-1; CDR3nt: TGTGCCAGCAGTGAAGGAACAGGGATGATTTATCAGTATGGCTACACCTTC; CDR3aa: CASSEGTGMIYQYGYTF
len: 13; abundance: NA; j_gene: TRBJ2-1; d_gene: NA; v_gene: TRBV6-5; CDR3nt: TGTGCCAGCGGCTACAATGCGGGAAATGAGCAGTTCTTC; CDR3aa: CASGYNAGNEQFF
len: 14; abundance: NA; j_gene: TRBJ2-7; d_gene: TRBD2; v_gene: TRBV7-2; CDR3nt: TGTGCCAGCAGTTTCGAGCGGGAGGGCTACGAGCAGTACTTC; CDR3aa: CASSFEREGYEQYF
len: 16; abundance: NA; j_gene: TRBJ2-7; d_gene: TRBD1; v_gene: TRBV7-2; CDR3nt: TGTGCCAGCAGCGAAAGAGGTGGTCAGGGGGCCCACGAGCAGTACTTC; CDR3aa: CASSERGGQGAHEQYF
len: 13; abundance: few; j_gene: TRBJ1-1; d_gene: NA; v_gene: TRBV10-3; CDR3nt: TGTGCCATCAGTCCACGGGAGGGAACTGAAGCTTTCTTT; CDR3aa: CAISPREGTEAFF
len: 13; abundance: NA; j_gene: TRBJ1-5; d_gene: NA; v_gene: TRBV20-1; CDR3nt: TGCAGTGCTAGGGGGCCCAGCAATCAGCCCCAGCATTTT; CDR3aa: CSARGPSNQPQHF
len: 16; abundance: NA; j_gene: TRBJ2-5; d_gene: TRBD2; v_gene: TRBV6-1; CDR3nt: TGTGCCAGCAGTCGACTTAGCGGGAGAGGGGGAGAGACCCAGTACTTC; CDR3aa: CASSRLSGRGGETQYF
len: 16; abundance: few; j_gene: TRBJ1-5; d_gene: NA; v_gene: TRBV15; CDR3nt: TGTGCCACCAGCAGAGACAGGCAATATAGCAATCAGCCCCAGCATTTT; CDR3aa: CATSRDRQYSNQPQHF
len: 14; abundance: NA; j_gene: TRBJ1-1; d_gene: NA; v_gene: TRBV19; CDR3nt: TGTGCCAGTAGTATTGGGGCTACGAACACTGAAGCTTTCTTT; CDR3aa: CASSIGATNTEAFF
len: 15; abundance: NA; j_gene: TRBJ2-7; d_gene: NA; v_gene: TRBV13; CDR3nt: TGTGCCAGTTCGGGGATGGAAAGCCTATCCCACGAGCAGTACTTC; CDR3aa: CASSGMESLSHEQYF
len: 15; abundance: NA; j_gene: TRBJ1-5; d_gene: NA; v_gene: TRBV7-8; CDR3nt: TGTGCCAGCAGCAGGGACTTGGCGGGTCGTCAGCCCCAGCATTTT; CDR3aa: CASSRDLAGRQPQHF
len: 14; abundance: many; j_gene: TRBJ2-7; d_gene: NA; v_gene: TRBV20-1; CDR3nt: TGCAGTGCAAATGGGGGGAGGAGCTCCTACGAGCAGTACTTC; CDR3aa: CSANGGRSSYEQYF
len: 15; abundance: few; j_gene: TRBJ1-5; d_gene: TRBD1; v_gene: TRBV6-4; CDR3nt: TGTGCCAGCAGGAGGGACAGGGATAGCAATCAGCCCCAGCATTTT; CDR3aa: CASRRDRDSNQPQHF
len: 16; abundance: few; j_gene: TRBJ2-5; d_gene: TRBD2; v_gene: TRBV7-2; CDR3nt: TGTGCCAGCAACACGATAGCGGGAGGGTACTGGGAGACCCAGTACTTC; CDR3aa: CASNTIAGGYWETQYF
len: 14; abundance: few; j_gene: TRBJ1-1; d_gene: NA; v_gene: TRBV25-1; CDR3nt: TGTGCCAGCACCGACACCTGGGGGAACACTGAAGCTTTCTTT; CDR3aa: CASTDTWGNTEAFF
len: 14; abundance: many; j_gene: TRBJ2-7; d_gene: NA; v_gene: TRBV28; CDR3nt: TGTGCCAGCAGTCGTCCGGACGGGTCCTACGAGCAGTACTTC; CDR3aa: CASSRPDGSYEQYF